These 30 T cell receptor beta chains came from one sample sequenced in a study of blood T cells in healthy people across ages. Sample-barcoded 5' priming and a J-beta primer mix drove a second PCR of roughly 7 to 11 cycles. MiXCR, run by TCRdb on the 5' RACE reads, gives a single entry per CDR3 protein. The data contain roughly 1,700,000 distinct CDR3 sequences, over 25% of them singletons. Sequencing was performed on blood. These receptors originate from a young woman in good health.

The V and J genes are TRBV5-1 and TRBJ2-3; D tentatively reads TRBD1 or TRBD2 (5 bases each). Germline-derived CDR1 and CDR2 are SGHRS and YFSETQ. V dropped 4 bases and J dropped 6 bases, with 15 bases sitting between them. This CDR3 contains 14 residues. The CDR3 coding sequence is TGCGCCAGCAGCCTGGGGGAGAGGGCGGATACGCAGTATTTT. Protein: CASSLGERADTQYF. Supplemented by reference TRBV5-1 and TRBJ2-3, the full variable domain reads KAGVTQTPRYLIKTRGQQVTLSCSPISGHRSVSWYQQTPGQGLQFLFEYFSETQRNKGNFPGRFSGRQFSNSRSEMNVSTLELGDSALYLCASSLGERADTQYFGPGTRLTVL.

This clonotype has only a few counts. The chain couples TRBV12-3 or TRBV12-4 to TRBJ2-2; weak D call: TRBD2 (5 bases). The CDR3 spans 14 residues. Trimming stripped 7 bases from V and 6 bases from J, with 15 bases between. CDR3 coding DNA: TGTGCCAGCACCGAGGTCCCCGGGGCCGGGGAGCTGTTTTTT. Its translation is CASTEVPGAGELFF.

This clonotype was detected many times. The chain has TRBV14 and TRBJ1-5, with 8 positions matching TRBD1. The CDR3 spans 13 residues. V lost 6 bases to trimming and J lost 6 bases; unmatched junction nucleotides: 4. Germline V CDR1 and CDR2: SGHDN, FVKESK. The CDR3 is CASRGQVPQPQHF. Written as DNA, the CDR3 is TGTGCCAGCAGGGGACAGGTTCCTCAGCCCCAGCATTTT.

This clonotype was counted a few times. V gene TRBV9 combines with J gene TRBJ2-1, with 12 positions matching TRBD2. The germline V gene encodes CDR1 SGDLS and CDR2 YYNGEE. The CDR3 contains 15 residues. Trimming took 3 bases from V and 9 from J; bases not matched to a gene: 7. The DNA for the CDR3 is TGTGCCAGCAGCGGAGGGACTAGCGGGTTAGGTGAGCAGTTCTTC. Protein: CASSGGTSGLGEQFF.

The rearrangement links TRBV7-2 to TRBJ2-1; 11 nucleotides agree with TRBD2. Trimming took 1 base from V and 8 from J; bases not matched to a gene: 4. This CDR3 comprises 15 residues. Germline CDR1 SGHTA, CDR2 FQGNSA. The CDR3 spells CASSLVSGRVDEQFF. The CDR3 nucleotides are TGTGCCAGCAGCTTAGTTAGCGGGAGGGTGGATGAGCAGTTCTTC.

Notes on this clonotype: One end of the junction fails to match germline, which may point to a read error. The genes are TRBV12-5 and TRBJ1-5; tentatively, D is TRBD1 (6 bases). Germline CDR1 is LGHNT and CDR2 is FRNRAP. CDR3 length: 17 residues. As DNA, the CDR3 is TGTACTAGTGGTTGGCCCTCCAACAGGGTTAGTAATCAGCCCCAGCATTTT. It translates to CTSGWPSNRVSNQPQHF.

The genes are TRBV12-3 or TRBV12-4 and TRBJ2-3; TRBD2 matches at 8 bases. Trimming at V came to 3 bases and at J to 4 bases, leaving 3 bases not matched to a gene. There are 14 residues in the CDR3. This CDR3 is CASSFSGKSDTQYF. CDR3 sequence (DNA): TGTGCCAGCAGTTTTAGCGGGAAATCAGATACGCAGTATTTT.

In this sample, this clonotype turned up a few times. The V gene is TRBV7-3, the J gene TRBJ2-1, with D maybe TRBD2 (6 bases). Germline CDR1 SGHTA, CDR2 FQGTGA. Between the trimmed V and J ends, which lost 1 base and 5 bases, there was a span of 15 bases. The CDR3 spans 16 residues. DNA for the CDR3: TGTGCCAGCAGCTTAAGGGGACTTCCCCTCCACAATGAGCAGTTCTTC. Translated, it gives CASSLRGLPLHNEQFF.

This clonotype was seen more than once but under ten times. The genes are TRBV5-1 and TRBJ1-2; no clear D gene. The ends were cut back, 5 bases at V and 0 bases at J, with 8 bases in the middle. The CDR3 is 13 residues long. Germline values: CDR1 SGHRS, CDR2 YFSETQ. CDR3 nucleotides: TGCGCCAGCAGTAAGGAATCTAACTATGGCTACACCTTC. Translating it yields CASSKESNYGYTF.

V and J are TRBV2 and TRBJ2-1, with a weak D call TRBD2 (5 bases). The CDR3 is made up of 14 amino acids. Trimming took 2 bases from V and 9 from J, leaving 14 bases between them. The germline gives CDR1 SNHLY, CDR2 FYNNEI. CDR3 region: CASSEWTPRGEQFF. CDR3 nucleotide sequence: TGTGCCAGCAGTGAATGGACCCCACGGGGTGAGCAGTTCTTC. Together with reference TRBV2 and TRBJ2-1, the CDR3 gives the full variable domain: EPEVTQTPSHQVTQMGQEVILRCVPISNHLYFYWYRQILGQKVEFLVSFYNNEISEKSEIFDDQFSVERPDGSNFTLKIRSTKLEDSAMYFCASSEWTPRGEQFFGPGTRLTVL.

This clonotype was seen only a few times. This chain uses TRBV12-3 or TRBV12-4 with TRBJ2-2; D not resolved. The CDR3 spans 14 residues. Trimming took off 3 bases at V and 2 bases at J, with 7 bases between the two ends. CDR3 nucleotide sequence: TGTGCCAGCAGTTTCCCTCTTAACACCGGGGAGCTGTTTTTT. Translating it yields CASSFPLNTGELFF.

This clonotype was counted at least ten times. This chain uses TRBV20-1 with TRBJ1-2; TRBD1 might be the D (5 bases). Germline V gene lookup returns CDR1 DFQATT and CDR2 SNEGSKA (reference sequence). Trimming stripped 6 bases from V and 5 bases from J, with 16 bases between. This CDR3 is built from 13 residues. The CDR3 protein is CSALRRGPYGYTF. CDR3 sequence (DNA): TGCAGTGCCCTTAGGCGGGGCCCGTATGGCTACACCTTC.

The chain has TRBV30 and TRBJ1-2; perhaps TRBD1 as D (6 bases). This CDR3 is 15 amino acids long. V was pared by 1 base and J by 4 bases, with 16 bases between. The germline V gene has CDR1 GTSNPN and CDR2 SVGIG (reference sequence). The chain's CDR3 is CAWSASVQGSYGYTF. CDR3 nucleotide sequence: TGTGCCTGGAGTGCCTCGGTGCAGGGGTCCTATGGCTACACCTTC.

The chain uses TRBV7-9 and TRBJ2-3; the D call may be TRBD1 or TRBD2 (5 bases each). Trimming left V 5 bases short and J 9 bases short, with 15 bases between. CDR1 and CDR2 (germline): SEHNR, FQNEAQ (reference sequence). The CDR3 is 13 residues long. Here the CDR3 DNA reads TGTGCCAGCAGCCTCCGGGACGGCCTGACGCAGTATTTT. This gives the protein CASSLRDGLTQYF. Full variable domain (rest looked up from reference TRBV7-9 and TRBJ2-3): DTGVSQNPRHKITKRGQNVTFRCDPISEHNRLYWYRQTLGQGPEFLTYFQNEAQLEKSRLLSDRFSAERPKGSFSTLEIQRTEQGDSAMYLCASSLRDGLTQYFGPGTRLTVL.

The CDR3 is CASSFTSTGPYEQYF. Here the CDR3 DNA reads TGTGCCAGCAGCTTTACCTCGACAGGTCCCTACGAGCAGTACTTC. The chain employs TRBV11-2 and TRBJ2-7; possible D gene TRBD1, 6 bases. V lost 3 bases, J lost 2 bases, and 14 bases lay in between. CDR3 length equals 15 residues. The germline CDR1 and CDR2 sequences are SGHAT and FQNNGV.

The CDR3 nucleotides read TGTGCCACCCAGACGACGGATGGAGCTAACTATGGCTACACCTTC. This gives the protein CATQTTDGANYGYTF. The V and J genes are TRBV24-1 and TRBJ1-2; D unresolved. Germline V gene sequence: CDR1 KGHDR, CDR2 SFDVKD. V was cut by 9 bases and J by 0 bases, with 16 bases left in between. There are 15 residues in the CDR3.

This clonotype was seen a handful of times. The J gene is TRBJ2-5, the V gene TRBV7-2; D is perhaps TRBD1 or TRBD2 (5 bases each). CDR3 length: 13 amino acids. V was shortened by 6 bases and J by 3 bases, with 11 bases between the two germline ends. CDR1 and CDR2 (germline): SGHTA, FQGNSA. CDR3 DNA sequence: TGTGCCAGCAGAGAGGGGCGGGAAGAGACCCAGTACTTC. Protein product: CASREGREETQYF.

This clonotype was picked up a small number of times. The chain combines TRBV7-2 with TRBJ2-1; TRBD1 agrees at 9 bases. V lost 7 bases, J lost 1 base, and 5 bases stayed unmatched. The germline CDR1 and CDR2 sequences are SGHTA and FQGNSA. The CDR3 loop spans 15 amino acids. The CDR3 DNA reads as TGTGCCAGCAAATTACAGGGGGCATCCTACAATGAGCAGTTCTTC. Its protein is CASKLQGASYNEQFF.

Details on this clonotype: A single base separates this from a much larger clone, so it may be a read error. The CDR3, as DNA: TGTGCCAGCAGCAAAAACACCTTAGCGGGGGCCTACAATGAGCAGTACTTC. Translated, it gives CASSKNTLAGAYNEQYF. This sequence joins TRBV13 and TRBJ2-1, with TRBD2 matching over 9 bases. The J call may be mistaken, given a closer DNA end match to TRBJ2-7. From germline, CDR1 is PRHDT and CDR2 FYEKMQ (reference sequence). The CDR3 consists of 17 residues.

This clonotype was counted only a few times. CDR3 nucleotide sequence: TGCGCCAGCAGCCCGGACAGGGCGAGCTCCTACAATGAGCAGTTCTTC. Its protein is CASSPDRASSYNEQFF. V and J are TRBV4-3 and TRBJ2-1, with 8 bases lining up with TRBD1. The CDR3 covers 16 residues. From germline, CDR1 is LGHNA and CDR2 YSLEER. Trimming took 4 bases from V and 0 from J; bases not matched to a gene: 5.

This sequence joins TRBV5-4 and TRBJ2-1, with D hard to call. The CDR3 is 13 amino acids. CDR1 and CDR2 from the germline V gene are SGHNT and YYREEE (reference sequence). V was clipped by 4 bases and J by 5 bases, with 10 bases between them. This CDR3 reads CASSPSNNNEQFF. The CDR3 DNA reads TGTGCCAGCAGCCCTTCGAATAACAATGAGCAGTTCTTC.

This clonotype occurred a few times. V usage is TRBV15 and J usage is TRBJ2-7; 7 bases fit TRBD1. The V gene's germline CDR1 is LNHNV and CDR2 YYDKDF (reference sequence). The CDR3 sequence is 15 residues long. V dropped 5 bases and J dropped 1; count of bases not matched to a gene: 8. CDR3: CATSDGTALSYEQYF. The CDR3 coding sequence is TGTGCCACCAGCGACGGGACAGCGCTGTCCTACGAGCAGTACTTC.

The genes are TRBV5-6 and TRBJ1-2; D not certain. Per germline, CDR1 SGHDT and CDR2 YYEEEE. V shed 3 bases and J shed 6 bases, with 15 bases lying between them. CDR3 size: 14 residues. The CDR3 DNA is TGTGCCAGCAGCTCCCTCTCAGGTCCAGATGGCTACACCTTC. Its translation: CASSSLSGPDGYTF.

This clonotype was counted only a few times. The gene calls are TRBV5-6 and TRBJ2-1; 8 positions match TRBD2. With V trimmed by 0 bases and J by 3 bases, 5 bases remained unmatched. Germline CDR1 SGHDT, CDR2 YYEEEE. The CDR3 sequence is 16 residues long. The CDR3 sequence is CASSLALAELYNEQFF. The CDR3 region has the DNA TGTGCCAGCAGCTTGGCACTAGCGGAACTCTACAATGAGCAGTTCTTC. The complete variable domain, with remaining parts taken from reference TRBV5-6 and TRBJ2-1, reads DAGVTQSPTHLIKTRGQQVTLRCSPKSGHDTVSWYQQALGQGPQFIFQYYEEEERQRGNFPDRFSGHQFPNYSSELNVNALLLGDSALYLCASSLALAELYNEQFFGPGTRLTVL.

Only a few counts were recorded for this clonotype. The V and J genes are TRBV10-1 and TRBJ2-7, with D perhaps matching TRBD1 (5 bases). The CDR3 has 13 residues. The V gene's germline CDR1 is WNHNN and CDR2 SYGVQD (reference sequence). V lost 2 bases and J lost 7, with 12 bases in between. Here the CDR3 reads CASSEVRVGEQYF. As DNA, the CDR3 is TGCGCCAGCAGTGAGGTCAGGGTAGGAGAGCAGTACTTC.

The gene calls are TRBV3-1 and TRBJ2-5; D is undetermined. Germline CDR1 LGHDT, CDR2 YNNKEL (reference sequence). This CDR3 is 12 amino acids long. V was shortened by 6 bases and J by 1 base, with 6 bases between the two germline ends. In DNA form, the CDR3 reads TGTGCCAGCAGGGGGTTCCAAGAGACCCAGTACTTC. Amino acid sequence: CASRGFQETQYF.

The chain combines TRBV12-5 with TRBJ1-1; no reliable D call. CDR1 and CDR2 (germline): LGHNT, FRNRAP. The CDR3 loop spans 12 amino acids. Between the trimmed V and J ends, which lost 1 base and 1 base, there was a span of 1 base. The CDR3 protein is CASGLENTEAFF. CDR3 DNA: TGTGCTAGTGGTTTGGAGAACACTGAAGCTTTCTTT.

The table lists this clonotype with many counts. V and J are TRBV20-1 and TRBJ2-7; D could derive from TRBD1 or TRBD2 (6 bases each). Trimming left V 6 bases short and J 0 bases short, with 15 bases between. The CDR3 spans 14 residues. Germline loops: CDR1 DFQATT, CDR2 SNEGSKA (reference sequence). In nucleotides, the CDR3 is TGCAGTGCACCGGGGGCTTTCCCCTCCTACGAGCAGTACTTC. Its protein is CSAPGAFPSYEQYF.

The V gene is TRBV7-2, the J gene TRBJ2-1; 13 bases match TRBD2. The CDR3 has 15 amino acids. Germline-derived CDR1 and CDR2 are SGHTA and FQGNSA. J gave up 8 bases and V 10 bases, and 11 bases lay outside the gene matches. The CDR3: CATATSGRLTDEQFF. CDR3 coding DNA: TGTGCCACCGCGACTAGCGGGAGGCTAACCGATGAGCAGTTCTTC.

This clonotype came up many times. The genes are TRBV28 and TRBJ2-5, with TRBD1 matching 7 bases. The junction had 13 bases not matched to a gene; V was cut back by 11 bases and J by 4 bases. This CDR3 comprises 14 residues. Germline loops: CDR1 MDHEN, CDR2 SYDVKM. CDR3 nucleotide sequence: TGTGCCGGTCGCTCCGGCCACAGGGGAGAGACCCAGTACTTC. Translation: CAGRSGHRGETQYF.